This TCR beta chain emerged from a study of T cell responses to AZD1222 COVID-19 vaccine. Study results and caveats: Females outnumbered males among donors, who were mostly white British; clonal diversity was possibly underestimated. Spike-specific TCRs gained breadth and depth after people received two AZD1222 doses. Unmutated variant regions reportedly attract nearly half of all spike-specific TCRs. CD4 TCRs associated with vaccination spanned spike, dominating at 160-218 and 743-854.

The protocol was immunoSEQ multiplex PCR, while the TCRdb copy is restricted to in-frame clones and leaves out a portion. The repertoire has about 180,000 clones, 88% of them found once; the top ten carry around a tenth. In the case of this clone: Antigen specificity is unknown.

The clonotype originates from an adult who received the AZD1222 COVID-19 vaccine. The sequencing used peripheral blood, collected 28 days after the second AZD1222 dose.

The DNA for the CDR3 is TGCAGTGCTAGGAGGGAGGATGGCTACACCTTC. Translated: CSARREDGYTF. The chain couples TRBV20-1 to TRBJ1-2; D not resolved. This CDR3 has 11 residues. V lost 3 bases and J 6 bases, leaving 8 bases between the germline ends. From germline, CDR1 is DFQATT and CDR2 SNEGSKA (reference sequence).